This passage covers 11 T cell receptor beta chains from one sample sequenced in a study of blood T cell repertoires in COVID-19 (dated by TCRdb to between 2020 and 2021). The library was prepared using the immunoSEQ multiplex PCR assay. The table comes from immuneACCESS by way of TCRdb, which keeps in-frame sequences with V and J called. Part of the clones is missing from these tables; in studies checked, under half for an unresolved V gene and the rest for unknown reasons. The sample data list about 210,000 clones, and roughly 87% of these were observed just once. The ten most abundant clones make up 10% of the sample. Sequenced sample: PBMCs or T cells enriched from blood (not recorded which). These TCRs come from a man in his late teens or twenties with acute COVID-19.

This chain uses TRBV7-2 with TRBJ1-2, with 10 bases that match TRBD1. Germline V gives CDR1 SGHTA, CDR2 FQGNSA. Trimming cost V 4 bases and J 2 bases; bases outside gene matches: 1. The CDR3 sequence is 14 residues long. In DNA, the CDR3 is TGTGCCAGCAGCTCGGGACAGGGGAACTATGGCTACACCTTC. Translating gives CASSSGQGNYGYTF.

This chain connects TRBV30 to TRBJ1-3; 9 positions agree with TRBD1. CDR1 is GTSNPN and CDR2 is SVGIG in the germline V gene (reference sequence). The CDR3 spans 14 residues. V shed 2 bases and J 8 bases; nucleotides not matched to a gene: 7. The CDR3 is CAWSNRGRRDTIYF. The DNA of the CDR3 is TGTGCCTGGAGTAACAGGGGGCGAAGGGACACCATATATTTT.

V is TRBV2 and J is TRBJ2-6; D is unresolved. Germline CDR1 and CDR2: SNHLY and FYNNEI. This CDR3 region has 22 residues. Trimming pared 2 bases from V and 1 base from J, leaving 27 bases between. CDR3 region: CASSEPANSRGARISGANVLTF. CDR3 nucleotides: TGTGCCAGCAGTGAACCGGCGAATTCTCGCGGCGCCCGCATATCTGGGGCCAACGTCCTGACTTTC.

The CDR3 protein is CASSLGPGGQPQHF. The CDR3 nucleotides are TGTGCCAGCAGCTTGGGACCGGGGGGACAGCCCCAGCATTTT. V usage is TRBV5-6 and J usage is TRBJ1-5; weak D call: TRBD1 (5 bases). V was clipped by 0 bases and J by 7 bases, with 11 bases between them. The CDR3 runs 14 residues. CDR1 is SGHDT and CDR2 is YYEEEE in the germline V gene.

This chain uses TRBV9 with TRBJ1-4; 9 nucleotides line up with TRBD1. The V gene end was trimmed by 0 bases and the J gene end by 7 bases; junction bases not matched to a gene: 4. The CDR3 has 15 residues. Germline V gene sequence: CDR1 SGDLS, CDR2 YYNGEE. The CDR3 DNA is TGTGCCAGCAGCGTAGGGGGGACAGGGCGTGAAAAACTGTTTTTT. Encoded protein: CASSVGGTGREKLFF. The complete variable domain, with remaining parts taken from reference TRBV9 and TRBJ1-4, reads DSGVTQTPKHLITATGQRVTLRCSPRSGDLSVYWYQQSLDQGLQFLIQYYNGEERAKGNILERFSAQQFPDLHSELNLSSLELGDSALYFCASSVGGTGREKLFFGSGTQLSVL.

The rearrangement uses TRBV28 and TRBJ1-5, with D possibly matching TRBD1 (6 bases). The CDR3 sequence is 15 residues long. Germline-derived CDR1 and CDR2 are MDHEN and SYDVKM. Trimming took 9 bases from V and 5 from J, leaving 20 bases between them. The CDR3, as DNA: TGTGCCAGTTCAGATAGGGGACAAGCGGATCAGCCCCAGCATTTT. Its protein product is CASSDRGQADQPQHF.

This clone was found many times. The chain links TRBV6-2 or TRBV6-3 to TRBJ1-6; D unresolved. The CDR3 runs 13 residues. V was shortened by 6 bases and J by 5 bases, with 8 bases between the two germline ends. Germline assignment: CDR1 MNHEY and CDR2 SVGEGT. The CDR3, as DNA: TGTGCCAGCAGCTCCATCCATAATTCACCCCTCCACTTT. It yields the protein CASSSIHNSPLHF.

J is TRBJ1-2 and V is TRBV29-1, with D perhaps matching TRBD1 (5 bases). With 3 bases removed from V and 6 bases from J, the gap between germline ends came to 8 bases. The CDR3 is 11 amino acids. Per germline, CDR1 SQVTM and CDR2 ANQGSEA. For the CDR3, the DNA is TGCAGCGTTGACAGGGAAGATGGCTACACCTTC. Its translation is CSVDREDGYTF.

The genes are TRBV5-1 and TRBJ2-1; the D gene is possibly TRBD2 (6 bases). The CDR3 totals 16 residues. Germline loops: CDR1 SGHRS, CDR2 YFSETQ. Trimming cost V 3 bases and J 2 bases, with 15 bases left between them. CDR3 amino acids: CASSSNHGGTYNEQFF. In DNA form, the CDR3 reads TGCGCCAGCAGCTCCAACCATGGCGGGACCTACAATGAGCAGTTCTTC.

Only one count was recorded for this clone. V gene TRBV10-2 combines with J gene TRBJ2-6, with 9 bases aligning to TRBD1. CDR3 length equals 16 residues. Unmatched junction bases numbered 3, after V lost 2 bases and J lost 4 bases. Germline V gene sequence: CDR1 WSHSY, CDR2 SAAADI. The CDR3, as DNA: TGCGCCAGCAGTGAGGGACAGGGGTACGGGGCCAACGTCCTGACTTTC. Translated: CASSEGQGYGANVLTF.

The CDR3: CASSTKQGYSNQPQHF. The CDR3 DNA reads TGTGCCAGCAGTACTAAACAGGGATATAGCAATCAGCCCCAGCATTTT. J is TRBJ1-5 and V is TRBV28; D is possibly TRBD1 (6 bases). Germline V gene data show CDR1 as MDHEN and CDR2 as SYDVKM. V shed 5 bases and J shed 0 bases, with 14 bases lying between them. This CDR3 is built from 16 residues. Filled out from reference TRBV28 and TRBJ1-5, the complete variable domain reads DVKVTQSSRYLVKRTGEKVFLECVQDMDHENMFWYRQDPGLGLRLIYFSYDVKMKEKGDIPEGYSVSREKKERFSLILESASTNQTSMYLCASSTKQGYSNQPQHFGDGTRLSIL.